This TCR beta chain derives from a study of cytotoxic CD8 clonotypes in ibrutinib-treated CLL. Generated by immunoSEQ multiplex PCR, the TCRdb table keeps only in-frame clones and is missing some. The repertoire holds fewer than 50,000 clones, with under 80% as singletons. The CDR3 loop spans 15 amino acids. Germline CDR1 reads SGHKS; CDR2 reads YYEKEE (reference sequence). The J segment lost 3 bases and the V segment lost 2 bases, leaving 5 bases of the junction unmatched. This chain joins TRBV5-5 and TRBJ2-1; 7 nucleotides line up with TRBD2. This sequence was found in a human donor with chronic lymphocytic leukemia. This material consisted of PBMCs, taken after 24 months of ibrutinib treatment. CDR3 residues: CASSFLRGSYNEQFF. In DNA, the CDR3 is TGTGCCAGCAGCTTTTTGCGGGGGAGCTACAATGAGCAGTTCTTC.